The T cell receptor (beta chain) under discussion was sequenced for a study of blood T cell repertoires in COVID-19. Study information: Both acute and convalescent COVID-19 samples were obtained from the United States, Italy and Spain. In each case, the material was cDNA or gDNA derived from T cells, B-cell-depleted T cells, or PBMCs.

Original analysis: The authors estimated nucleated cell counts from reference gene primer amplification. Repertoires were generated with immunoSEQ multiplex PCR, while TCRdb's copy carries only in-frame clones and drops some. D and trimming come from the DNA, and the V and J calls and clone size come from that table. Here the sample spans 150,000 to 200,000 clones, 80% to 85% being singletons. This clone showed up just a few times. The source of this sequence is a woman aged 25 to 39 with acute or convalescent COVID-19. Sequenced material: peripheral blood.

The CDR3 reads CASSLIEVYGYTF. CDR3 bases: TGTGCCAGCAGCTTAATTGAGGTCTATGGCTACACCTTC. This sequence joins TRBV7-2 and TRBJ1-2; D unresolved. CDR3 length: 13 amino acids. The germline V gene has CDR1 SGHTA and CDR2 FQGNSA. Deletions cut 2 bases from V and 4 bases from J, with 8 bases between.